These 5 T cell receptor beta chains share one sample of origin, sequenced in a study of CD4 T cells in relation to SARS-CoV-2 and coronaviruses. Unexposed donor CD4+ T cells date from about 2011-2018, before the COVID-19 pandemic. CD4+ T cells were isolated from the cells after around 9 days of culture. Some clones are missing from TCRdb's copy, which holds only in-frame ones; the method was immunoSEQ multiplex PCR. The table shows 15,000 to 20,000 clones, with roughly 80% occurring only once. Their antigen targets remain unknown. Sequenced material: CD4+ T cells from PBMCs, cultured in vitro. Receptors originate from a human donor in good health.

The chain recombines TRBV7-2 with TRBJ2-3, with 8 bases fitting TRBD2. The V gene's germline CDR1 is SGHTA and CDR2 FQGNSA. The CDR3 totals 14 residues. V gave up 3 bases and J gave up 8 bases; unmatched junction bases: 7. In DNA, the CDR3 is TGTGCCAGCAGCTTTAGCGGGGCAGCCGGTACGCAGTATTTT. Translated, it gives CASSFSGAAGTQYF.

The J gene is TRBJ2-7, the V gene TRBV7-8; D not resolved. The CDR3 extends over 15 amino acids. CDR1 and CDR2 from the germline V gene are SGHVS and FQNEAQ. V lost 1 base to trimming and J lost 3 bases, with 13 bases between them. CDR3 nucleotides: TGTGCCAGCAGCTTAGTAGGTGACATAAACTACGAGCAGTACTTC. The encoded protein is CASSLVGDINYEQYF.

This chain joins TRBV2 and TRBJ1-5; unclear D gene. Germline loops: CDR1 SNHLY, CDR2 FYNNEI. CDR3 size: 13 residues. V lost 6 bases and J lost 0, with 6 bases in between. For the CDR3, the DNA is TGTGCCAGCAGATTCTATAGCAATCAGCCCCAGCATTTT. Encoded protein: CASRFYSNQPQHF.

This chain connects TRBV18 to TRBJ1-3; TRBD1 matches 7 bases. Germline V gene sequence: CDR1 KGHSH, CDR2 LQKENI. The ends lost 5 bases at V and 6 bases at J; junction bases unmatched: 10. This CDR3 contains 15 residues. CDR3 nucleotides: TGTGCCAGCTCAGCATTGGAGGGACAGCTAAACACCATATATTTT. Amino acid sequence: CASSALEGQLNTIYF.

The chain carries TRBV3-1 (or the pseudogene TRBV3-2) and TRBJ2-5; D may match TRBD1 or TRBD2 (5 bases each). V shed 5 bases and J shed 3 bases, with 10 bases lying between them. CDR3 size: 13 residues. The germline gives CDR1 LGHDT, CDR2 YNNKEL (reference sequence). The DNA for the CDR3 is TGTGCCAGCAGCTACGGGACGGAAGAGACCCAGTACTTC. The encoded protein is CASSYGTEETQYF.